This T cell receptor beta chain was profiled in a study of T cells after yellow fever vaccination. Whole-study findings and limits: Faster peaking, at day 5 versus 15, marked a secondary response that was weaker.

TCRdb ran MiXCR on the 5' RACE reads and lists one entry per CDR3 protein. This table has 310,000 or so distinct CDR3 sequences, around 3.9% appearing once. This clonotype was seen ten or more times. Its specificity is unknown. The CDR3 sequence is 17 residues long. V dropped 0 bases and J dropped 1 base, with 17 bases sitting between them. The germline V gene has CDR1 DFQATT and CDR2 SNEGSKA (reference sequence). The sequence was collected from a man in his late teens or twenties who received the YFV17D yellow fever vaccine. V gene TRBV20-1 combines with J gene TRBJ2-3; either TRBD1 or TRBD2 may supply D (6 bases each). The sequences come from PBMCs, collected on the day of the yellow fever booster vaccination. This CDR3 reads CSARDSRRGHRTDTQYF. CDR3 nucleotide sequence: TGCAGTGCTAGAGATTCAAGGAGGGGACATCGCACAGATACGCAGTATTTT.